The 20 T cell receptor beta chains given below trace back to one sample, sequenced in a study of tumor-infiltrating lymphocytes in primary liver carcinoma. The tissue used was unsorted bulk material of about 19-33 mg. RNA and DNA were co-extracted from it with the AllPrep DNA/RNA mini kit. The input was 500 ng total RNA; TCR beta cDNA was made from it with a constant-region primer. Amplification in three nested multiplex PCR rounds with slightly modified ARM-PCR gave rise to TCR beta libraries. Two initial PCR rounds of about 10 cycles each paired TRBV1-TRBV30 forward primers with a C-beta reverse primer. TCRdb reprocessed the multiplex PCR reads via MiXCR and lists one record per CDR3 protein. This table holds some 43,000 distinct CDR3 sequences, 65% to 80% found once. Sequencing was done on a sample of liver tumor tissue from sampling region 5. This sample's subset: tumor region T5, tumor centre. The receptors were gathered from a man aged 35 to 55 with primary liver carcinoma and hepatitis B virus infection.

The chain combines TRBV10-3 with TRBJ2-7; D not certain. CDR3 size: 11 residues. With 9 bases removed from V and 6 bases from J, the gap between germline ends came to 12 bases. The V gene's germline CDR1 is ENHRY and CDR2 SYGVKD. The CDR3, as DNA: TGTGCCATTGGTGAATGGTCCGAGCAGTACTTC. Encoded protein: CAIGEWSEQYF.

Concerning this clonotype: A much larger clone lies one base from this, so it may be a read error. The chain is built from TRBV18 and TRBJ2-4; 9 bases map to TRBD2. The CDR3 extends over 15 amino acids. CDR1 is KGHSH, CDR2 LQKENI, per germline. CDR3 coding DNA: TGTGCCAGCTCACCACTAGCGGGAGCCAAAAGCATTCAGTACTTC. This translates into CASSPLAGAKSIQYF.

On this clonotype itself: The junction departs from the called germline gene at one end, perhaps through a read error. The chain uses TRBV6-6 and TRBJ2-1; possibly TRBD2 for D (5 bases). The CDR3 has 11 amino acids. Germline V gene data show CDR1 as MNHNY and CDR2 as SVGAGI (reference sequence). The CDR3 DNA is TGTGCCAGCAGCCAGGTTGGGGAGCAGTCCTTC. Translated: CASSQVGEQSF.

The J gene is TRBJ2-1, the V gene TRBV7-2; 9 nucleotides match TRBD2. V was pared by 10 bases and J by 5 bases, with 12 bases of the junction left unmatched. The CDR3 runs 15 residues. Per germline, CDR1 SGHTA and CDR2 FQGNSA. The CDR3 reads CAISKGLAGNNEQFF. The CDR3 DNA reads TGTGCCATCTCAAAGGGGCTAGCGGGAAACAATGAGCAGTTCTTC.

On this clonotype: The junction departs from the called germline gene at one end, perhaps through a read error. The V gene is TRBV11-2, the J gene TRBJ2-7; a weak D match, TRBD2 (5 bases). CDR3 size: 15 residues. The germline V gene has CDR1 SGHAT and CDR2 FQNNGV. For the CDR3, the DNA is TGTGCCAGTAGCTCAACCCGGAGGAGAAGATACGTGCAGTACTTC. Its protein is CASSSTRRRRYVQYF.

As to this clonotype: At one of its ends the junction is not consistent with the germline gene, which may arise from a read error. The DNA of the CDR3 is TGTGCCAACAGTGTAGGACCCTCAGGCGAGCAGTACTTC. Its translation: CANSVGPSGEQYF. The chain has TRBV6-1 and TRBJ2-7, with D hard to call. The CDR3 runs to 13 residues. Germline CDR1 is MNHNS and CDR2 is SASEGT.

This clonotype was observed many times. The DNA of the CDR3 is TGTGCCAGCAGCCCTAGTAACAGTGAGCAGTTCTTC. Translating gives CASSPSNSEQFF. The chain links TRBV5-4 to TRBJ2-1; D ambiguous. CDR1 is SGHNT, CDR2 YYREEE, per germline (reference sequence). The ends were cut back, 4 bases at V and 9 bases at J, with 11 bases in the middle. The CDR3 is made up of 12 amino acids. The full variable domain, rest sourced from reference TRBV5-4 and TRBJ2-1, is ETGVTQSPTHLIKTRGQQVTLRCSSQSGHNTVSWYQQALGQGPQFIFQYYREEENGRGNFPPRFSGLQFPNYSSELNVNALELDDSALYLCASSPSNSEQFFGPGTRLTVL.

As for this clonotype: This is likely a read error, given that the CDR3 carries no conserved phenylalanine or tryptophan at its end. This sequence joins TRBV11-2 and TRBJ1-3; TRBD1 matches at 8 bases. The CDR3 is 16 amino acids. Per germline, CDR1 SGHAT and CDR2 FQNNGV. The CDR3 loop reads CASSIGQGSPGNNIYL. The CDR3 DNA sequence: TGTGCCAGCAGCATCGGACAGGGCAGTCCTGGAAACAACATATATCTC.

Worth noting for this clonotype: It is likely a read error, because the conserved phenylalanine at the end of the CDR3 is missing. The limits of the CDR3 on the DNA are not certain, so only TCRdb's listed CDR3 is given. CDR3 residues: CASSPSGREYEQCL. The gene calls are TRBV7-9 and TRBJ2-7; no check of the table's D call, TRBD1, against the DNA was made. The CDR3 totals 14 residues, both ends included. Germline V gives CDR1 SEHNR, CDR2 FQNEAQ (reference sequence).

This clonotype came up many times. The chain recombines TRBV6-6 with TRBJ1-1, with D uncertain. Germline values: CDR1 MNHNY, CDR2 SVGAGI (reference sequence). Trimming shortened V by 6 bases and J by 1 base, and 9 bases separated the two germline ends. This CDR3 spans 13 amino acids. CDR3 nucleotides: TGTGCCAGCAGACGACGGGAGAACACTGAAGCTTTCTTT. Translated: CASRRRENTEAFF.

For this clonotype: The CDR3 does not close with the conserved phenylalanine or tryptophan, likely indicating a read error. V gene TRBV29-1 combines with J gene TRBJ2-3, with unresolved D. V gave up 7 bases and J gave up 2 bases, with 22 bases separating them. CDR1 is SQVTM and CDR2 is ANQGSEA in the germline V gene. The CDR3 runs 16 residues. The CDR3, as DNA: TGCAGCGCCAGCCCGCTATCGGCTGAATTCACAGATACGCAGTATCTT. Amino acid sequence: CSASPLSAEFTDTQYL.

Note on this clonotype: Since the CDR3 does not end with the conserved phenylalanine or tryptophan, this likely comes from a read error. The DNA is omitted, as the CDR3 cannot be located on it reliably, and the CDR3 follows TCRdb's listing. The V gene is TRBV6-6, the J gene TRBJ1-1. The CDR3 has 13 residues if both end residues are counted. CDR1 MNHNY and CDR2 SVGAGI come from the germline V gene (reference sequence). The CDR3: CASRQSMNTETFS.

In the case of this clonotype: A junction boundary mismatches the germline segment, possibly from a read error. The chain links TRBV30 to TRBJ2-5; perhaps D is TRBD1 or TRBD2 (6 bases each). Germline CDR1 is GTSNPN and CDR2 is SVGIG (reference sequence). The CDR3 is 15 residues long. CDR3 bases: TGTGCTTGGAGTGTACTGGAGGGGGTGGTGGAGACCCAGTACTTC. Amino acid sequence: CAWSVLEGVVETQYF.

A note on this clonotype: A junction end diverges from the germline sequence, so it may reflect a read error. The rearrangement links TRBV10-2 to TRBJ2-3; TRBD2 matches at 9 bases. CDR1 and CDR2 (germline): WSHSY, SAAADI. The CDR3 totals 17 residues. CDR3 DNA sequence: TGCTCCAGCAGCGAATGGATTAGCGGGAGAGGGGCGGATACGCAGTATTTT. Residues: CSSSEWISGRGADTQYF.

About this clonotype: Mismatch with germline at one junction end may stem from a read error. V and J are TRBV11-2 and TRBJ2-7; 7 bases are shared with TRBD1. The CDR3 contains 14 residues. Germline V CDR1 and CDR2: SGHAT, FQNNGV. CDR3 residues: CASSSGRGWYEQYF. DNA for the CDR3: TGTGCCAGTAGCTCTGGCAGGGGGTGGTACGAGCAGTACTTC.

The rearrangement links TRBV12-5 to TRBJ1-4; D perhaps matches TRBD1 (6 bases). Germline V CDR1 and CDR2: LGHNT, FRNRAP. The CDR3 sequence is 18 residues long. V dropped 6 bases and J dropped 2 bases, with 22 bases sitting between them. The CDR3 region has the DNA TGTGCTAGTGGCCAACCGGGACACCCGGGACGGACTAATGAAAAACTGTTTTTT. Translation gives CASGQPGHPGRTNEKLFF.

In the case of this clonotype: Mismatch with germline at one junction end may stem from a read error. J is TRBJ2-2 and V is TRBV5-1; D not certain. The CDR3 totals 16 residues. The germline V gene encodes CDR1 SGHRS and CDR2 YFSETQ. CDR3 amino acids: CTSSPPRSINIGELFF. CDR3 coding DNA: TGCACCAGCAGCCCCCCCCGGAGTATCAACATCGGGGAGCTGTTTTTT.

This clonotype has only a few counts. The chain joins TRBV28 to TRBJ1-4; 7 nucleotides match TRBD1. This CDR3 has 14 amino acids. The V gene end was trimmed by 6 bases and the J gene end by 5 bases; junction bases not matched to a gene: 6. The germline V gene has CDR1 MDHEN and CDR2 SYDVKM. DNA for the CDR3: TGTGCCAGCAGATTACAGGGGAAGAATGAAAAACTGTTTTTT. The encoded protein is CASRLQGKNEKLFF.

The chain carries TRBV11-1 and TRBJ2-1; tentatively, D is TRBD1 or TRBD2 (5 bases each). The CDR3 has 15 residues. The V gene's germline CDR1 is SGHAT and CDR2 FQDESV (reference sequence). With 1 base removed from V and 10 bases from J, the gap between germline ends came to 17 bases. CDR3 sequence (DNA): TGTGCCAGCAGCTTAGAAAGAGATCTAGGGGACGAGCAGTTCTTC. Translating it yields CASSLERDLGDEQFF.

Notes on this clonotype: One end of the junction varies from germline; a read error may be responsible. The CDR3 region has the DNA TGTGCCAGCATCTTAGGAGAGTTGGTAGGAGAGACCCAGTACTTC. Residues: CASILGELVGETQYF. The J gene is TRBJ2-5, the V gene TRBV11-2; D unresolved. From germline, CDR1 is SGHAT and CDR2 FQNNGV. The CDR3 covers 15 residues.